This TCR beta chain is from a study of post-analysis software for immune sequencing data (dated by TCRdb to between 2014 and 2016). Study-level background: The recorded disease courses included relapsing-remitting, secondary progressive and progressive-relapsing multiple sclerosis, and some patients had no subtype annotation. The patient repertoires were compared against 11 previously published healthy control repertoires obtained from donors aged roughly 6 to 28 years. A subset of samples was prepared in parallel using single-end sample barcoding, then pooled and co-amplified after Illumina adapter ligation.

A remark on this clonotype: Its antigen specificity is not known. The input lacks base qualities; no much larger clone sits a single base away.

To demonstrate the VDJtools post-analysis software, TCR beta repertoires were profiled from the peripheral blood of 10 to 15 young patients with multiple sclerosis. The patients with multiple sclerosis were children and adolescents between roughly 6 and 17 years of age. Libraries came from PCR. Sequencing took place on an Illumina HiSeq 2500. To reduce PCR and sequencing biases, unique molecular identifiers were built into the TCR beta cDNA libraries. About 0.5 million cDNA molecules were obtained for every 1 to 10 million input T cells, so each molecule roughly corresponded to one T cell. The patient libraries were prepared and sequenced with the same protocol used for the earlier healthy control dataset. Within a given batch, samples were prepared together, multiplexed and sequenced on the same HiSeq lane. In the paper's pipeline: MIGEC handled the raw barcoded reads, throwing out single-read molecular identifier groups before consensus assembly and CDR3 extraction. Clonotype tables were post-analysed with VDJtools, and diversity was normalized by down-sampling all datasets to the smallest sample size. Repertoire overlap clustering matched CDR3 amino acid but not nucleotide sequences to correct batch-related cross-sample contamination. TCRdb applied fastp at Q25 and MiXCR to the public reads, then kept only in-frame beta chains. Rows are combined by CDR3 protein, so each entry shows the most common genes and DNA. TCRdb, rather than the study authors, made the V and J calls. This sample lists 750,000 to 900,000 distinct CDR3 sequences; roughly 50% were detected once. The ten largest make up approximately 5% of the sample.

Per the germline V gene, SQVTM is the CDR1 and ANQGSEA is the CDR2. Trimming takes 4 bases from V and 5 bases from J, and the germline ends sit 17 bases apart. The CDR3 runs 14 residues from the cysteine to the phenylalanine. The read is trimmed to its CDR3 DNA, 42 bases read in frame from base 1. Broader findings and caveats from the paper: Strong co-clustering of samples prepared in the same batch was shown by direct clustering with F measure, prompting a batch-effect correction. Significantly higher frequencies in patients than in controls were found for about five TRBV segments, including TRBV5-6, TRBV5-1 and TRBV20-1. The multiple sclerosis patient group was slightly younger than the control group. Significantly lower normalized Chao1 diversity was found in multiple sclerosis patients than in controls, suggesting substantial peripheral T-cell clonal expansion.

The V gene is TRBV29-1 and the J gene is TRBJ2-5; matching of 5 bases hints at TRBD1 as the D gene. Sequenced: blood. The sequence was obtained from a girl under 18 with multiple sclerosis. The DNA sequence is TGCAGCGTTGTGGGGCAGACTCTTGGGGAGACCCAGTACTTC. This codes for CSVVGQTLGETQYF.